Following are 13 T cell receptor beta chains from one sample sequenced in a study of cytomegalovirus exposure and HLA in healthy donors (dated by TCRdb to about 2017). To prepare the library, the immunoSEQ multiplex PCR assay was applied. A mixture of 60 forward primers for TCR Vbeta segments and 13 reverse primers for TCR Jbeta segments was used in the multiplex PCR. TCRdb obtained this table from immuneACCESS and retained in-frame rearrangements with V and J assigned. These tables miss some clones; where compared with another copy, unresolved V genes account for less than half of the shortfall, and the remainder is unexplained. The table for this sample lists 150,000 to 200,000 clones; 81% of them were counted only once. About 2.3% of the sample rests with the top ten. Sequenced sample: PBMCs. These receptors originate from a woman in her thirties in good health and CMV-seronegative.

V is TRBV5-6 and J is TRBJ1-2; 8 positions match TRBD1. V shed 3 bases, J shed 6 bases, and the junction held 4 bases outside the gene matches. The CDR3 is 13 amino acids. CDR1 and CDR2 from the germline V gene are SGHDT and YYEEEE. The CDR3 sequence is CASSSTGVHGYTF. The CDR3, as DNA: TGTGCCAGCAGCTCGACAGGGGTCCATGGCTACACCTTC.

This clone appeared a few times. The chain uses TRBV10-3 and TRBJ2-2, with D maybe TRBD1 (6 bases). CDR1 is ENHRY, CDR2 SYGVKD, per germline. The CDR3 consists of 14 residues. With 6 bases removed from V and 7 bases from J, the gap between germline ends came to 15 bases. The CDR3 bases are TGTGCCATCAGCCCACAGGGAATCCACGGGGAGCTGTTTTTT. Translation: CAISPQGIHGELFF.

The chain uses TRBV6-1 and TRBJ2-7; possibly TRBD2 for D (6 bases). The CDR3 sequence is 15 residues long. The V end lost 8 bases, the J end lost 3 bases, and 20 bases lay between the germline ends. Germline CDR1 reads MNHNS; CDR2 reads SASEGT. The CDR3 reads CASQFGGTGNYEQYF. Written as DNA, the CDR3 is TGTGCCAGCCAATTCGGAGGGACGGGAAACTACGAGCAGTACTTC.

The chain joins TRBV4-1 to TRBJ1-4, with a tentative D call TRBD1 (5 bases). The CDR3 runs 16 residues. CDR1 is MGHRA and CDR2 is YSYEKL in the germline V gene. The V end was cut by 0 bases, the J end by 7 bases, with 15 bases between. The CDR3 bases are TGCGCCAGCAGCCAAGATGGCGGGGCAGGGTTTGAAAAACTGTTTTTT. It is translated as CASSQDGGAGFEKLFF.

The J gene is TRBJ2-5, the V gene TRBV2; 12 bases fit TRBD2. CDR1 and CDR2 (germline): SNHLY, FYNNEI. There are 14 residues in the CDR3. After removal of 6 bases from V and 11 bases from J, the junction contained 10 bases not matched to a gene. In DNA form, the CDR3 reads TGTGCCAGCAGACGACTAGCGGGAGTGGGAGAGCAGTACTTC. As protein: CASRRLAGVGEQYF.

This chain connects TRBV5-1 to TRBJ2-1, with 15 bases that match TRBD2. J was trimmed by 10 bases and V by 0 bases; bases with no gene match: 5. Germline lookup yields CDR1 SGHRS and CDR2 YFSETQ. The CDR3 is made up of 16 amino acids. CDR3 in DNA: TGCGCCAGCAGCTTGGGGACTAGCGGGGGGGCCAGCGAGCAGTTCTTC. Its protein product is CASSLGTSGGASEQFF.

The gene calls are TRBV12-2 and TRBJ1-2; the D call in the table, TRBD1, was not verified against the DNA. TRBV12-2 has pseudogene status. The CDR3 consists of 15 residues. CDR3 bases: TGTGCAAGTCGCCATAAAGGGGACAGGGACTATGGCTACACCTTC. This encodes CASRHKGDRDYGYTF.

The chain carries TRBV7-9 and TRBJ2-7; 11 bases map to TRBD2. Trimming removed 5 bases from V and 4 bases from J; junction bases left unmatched: 16. The V gene's germline CDR1 is SEHNR and CDR2 FQNEAQ (reference sequence). There are 18 residues in the CDR3. The CDR3 DNA sequence: TGTGCCAGCAGCCCAGGACTAGCGGGCGTCACATCTGAATACGAGCAGTACTTC. This gives the protein CASSPGLAGVTSEYEQYF.

The chain combines TRBV29-1 with TRBJ2-1; 12 bases are shared with TRBD2. Germline V gene sequence: CDR1 SQVTM, CDR2 ANQGSEA. After removal of 4 bases from V and 8 bases from J, the junction contained 12 bases not matched to a gene. There are 16 residues in the CDR3. The chain's CDR3 is CSVAASGGDGMHEQFF. The DNA of the CDR3 is TGCAGCGTTGCTGCTAGCGGGGGGGATGGCATGCATGAGCAGTTCTTC.

The chain has TRBV18 and TRBJ2-7; TRBD2 matches 7 bases. The CDR3 is 17 amino acids. V gave up 4 bases and J gave up 5 bases; unmatched junction bases: 17. Germline V gives CDR1 KGHSH, CDR2 LQKENI. The CDR3 here is CASSQNGPLGGSNEQYF. The CDR3 region has the DNA TGTGCCAGCTCACAAAACGGGCCTCTTGGCGGGAGCAACGAGCAGTACTTC.

The CDR3 reads CASSDRRTPLSYEQYF. The DNA for the CDR3 is TGTGCCAGCAGTGATAGAAGAACTCCGCTCTCCTACGAGCAGTACTTC. V gene TRBV6-1 combines with J gene TRBJ2-7; D is undetermined. CDR3 length: 16 residues. V lost 3 bases and J lost 0, with 15 bases in between. Germline assignment: CDR1 MNHNS and CDR2 SASEGT.

The chain combines TRBV6-5 with TRBJ2-7; 8 nucleotides line up with TRBD1. CDR1 is MNHEY, CDR2 SVGAGI, per germline. V lost 6 bases and J lost 6; bases outside the gene matches: 4. The CDR3 is 12 amino acids. Here the CDR3 DNA reads TGTGCCAGCAGCAAACAGGGGGGCGAGCAGTACTTC. It yields the protein CASSKQGGEQYF.

A remark on this clone: The junction departs from the called germline gene at one end, perhaps through a read error. The V and J genes are TRBV18 and TRBJ2-1; TRBD2 aligns across 7 bases. The CDR3 sequence is 14 residues long. Germline-derived CDR1 and CDR2 are KGHSH and LQKENI. CDR3 residues: CAGSPPGGYNEQFF. CDR3 nucleotide sequence: TGTGCCGGCTCACCCCCGGGGGGTTACAATGAGCAGTTCTTC.